Following are 11 T cell receptor beta chains from one sample sequenced in a study of T-cell memory formation after mild COVID-19. A single record per CDR3 protein comes from TCRdb applying MiXCR to the 5' RACE reads. This sample has approximately 480,000 distinct CDR3 sequences, with around a sixth found just once. The sample taken for sequencing was PBMCs or a T cell subset sorted from them (not recorded which). Every receptor here comes from an adult woman who had mild COVID-19 (a few samples of this study predate the infection). Cell type and time point are not known.

The table lists this clonotype with a few counts. V gene TRBV30 combines with J gene TRBJ1-4, with 7 nucleotides matching TRBD1. The V gene end was trimmed by 0 bases and the J gene end by 4 bases; junction bases not matched to a gene: 2. The germline V gene has CDR1 GTSNPN and CDR2 SVGIG (reference sequence). The CDR3 covers 14 residues. CDR3 DNA: TGTGCCTGGAGTGTGGGACAGAGTAATGAAAAACTGTTTTTT. Translation gives CAWSVGQSNEKLFF. Full variable domain (rest looked up from reference TRBV30 and TRBJ1-4): SQTIHQWPATLVQPVGSPLSLECTVEGTSNPNLYWYRQAAGRGLQLLFYSVGIGQISSEVPQNLSASRPQDRQFILSSKKLLLSDSGFYLCAWSVGQSNEKLFFGSGTQLSVL.

The rearrangement links TRBV5-1 to TRBJ2-3; 7 bases align to TRBD2. Germline CDR1 is SGHRS and CDR2 is YFSETQ. The CDR3 extends over 14 amino acids. The V and J ends lost 4 bases and 4 bases, in that order; junction bases with no gene match: 6. The CDR3 DNA reads as TGCGCCAGCAGCCCGAGGACTAGTGCAGATACGCAGTATTTT. Its translation: CASSPRTSADTQYF.

This clonotype was detected only a few times. V usage is TRBV5-4 and J usage is TRBJ2-7, with TRBD1 matching over 7 bases. Germline CDR1 and CDR2: SGHNT and YYREEE (reference sequence). V trimming: 4 bases; J trimming: 1 base; junction bases outside the gene matches: 8. The CDR3 spans 15 residues. The CDR3 region has the DNA TGTGCCAGCAGCATCTCCAGGGGGTGGTCCTACGAGCAGTACTTC. Its protein is CASSISRGWSYEQYF.

This rearrangement joins TRBV24-1 to TRBJ2-1; 12 nucleotides align to TRBD2. CDR1 and CDR2 (germline): KGHDR, SFDVKD. J gave up 8 bases and V 5 bases, and 12 bases lay outside the gene matches. The CDR3 consists of 17 residues. The CDR3 sequence is CATSGTSGGSGAYEQFF. CDR3 DNA: TGTGCCACCAGTGGAACTAGCGGGGGGTCAGGCGCGTATGAGCAGTTCTTC.

The V gene is TRBV5-1, the J gene TRBJ1-5, with D possibly matching TRBD1 (6 bases). Trimming removed 3 bases from V and 2 bases from J, with 12 bases in between. The CDR3 spans 15 residues. Looked up from germline, CDR1 is SGHRS and CDR2 is YFSETQ. The CDR3 DNA is TGCGCCAGCAGCTCCGTGCCAGGGGGCAATCAGCCCCAGCATTTT. It specifies CASSSVPGGNQPQHF.

This clonotype was seen a few times. J is TRBJ2-1 and V is TRBV2; 7 bases agree with TRBD1. CDR3 size: 15 residues. The ends lost 6 bases at V and 6 bases at J; junction bases unmatched: 11. CDR1 and CDR2 (germline): SNHLY, FYNNEI. DNA for the CDR3: TGTGCCAGCAGCGAAAGGACAGGTTTTGGCAATGAGCAGTTCTTC. It is translated as CASSERTGFGNEQFF.

The CDR3 coding sequence is TGTGCCAGCAGCCCACAACTAGCGGGGGATCGGGAGACCCAGTACTTC. Protein product: CASSPQLAGDRETQYF. This chain connects TRBV4-2 to TRBJ2-5; 11 positions agree with TRBD2. The CDR3 totals 16 residues. Trimming cost V 4 bases and J 5 bases; bases outside gene matches: 9. CDR1 and CDR2 (germline): LGHNA, YNFKEQ.

This clonotype was counted at least ten times. The chain has TRBV12-5 and TRBJ2-1; 9 bases map to TRBD2. There are 16 residues in the CDR3. CDR1 and CDR2 (germline): LGHNT, FRNRAP. Losses at the gene ends were 5 bases for V and 5 bases for J; bases not matched to a gene: 10. CDR3 coding DNA: TGTGCTAGTGGTCTTCTGGCGGGGGGGCCTAACAATGAGCAGTTCTTC. Amino acid sequence: CASGLLAGGPNNEQFF. The entire variable domain, with the rest obtained from reference TRBV12-5 and TRBJ2-1, is as follows: DARVTQTPRHKVTEMGQEVTMRCQPILGHNTVFWYRQTMMQGLELLAYFRNRAPLDDSGMPKDRFSAEMPDATLATLKIQPSEPRDSAVYFCASGLLAGGPNNEQFFGPGTRLTVL.

This clonotype has at least ten counts. The V gene is TRBV5-1, the J gene TRBJ2-1, with TRBD1 as a possible D gene (5 bases). Per the germline V gene, CDR1 is SGHRS and CDR2 is YFSETQ. V was cut by 0 bases and J by 6 bases, with 10 bases left in between. The CDR3 runs to 14 residues. Here the CDR3 reads CASSLEQGSNEQFF. In nucleotides, the CDR3 is TGCGCCAGCAGCTTGGAGCAGGGTTCCAATGAGCAGTTCTTC.

This chain joins TRBV20-1 and TRBJ2-7, with D possibly TRBD1 on 6 matching bases. Germline V gene data show CDR1 as DFQATT and CDR2 as SNEGSKA (reference sequence). The V gene lost 0 bases and the J gene lost 0 bases, with 15 bases spanning the gap. The CDR3 totals 16 residues. The CDR3 spells CSARDRAATGSYEQYF. CDR3 nucleotides: TGCAGTGCTAGAGATCGGGCCGCGACAGGCTCCTACGAGCAGTACTTC.

Only a few counts were recorded for this clonotype. The rearrangement links TRBV5-5 to TRBJ2-1; TRBD1 agrees at 8 bases. Germline lookup yields CDR1 SGHKS and CDR2 YYEKEE (reference sequence). The CDR3 totals 15 residues. Germline trimming cut 2 bases from V and 12 bases from J; bases unmatched to any gene: 13. This chain's CDR3 is CASSFGDRGSMGQFF. The CDR3, as DNA: TGTGCCAGCAGCTTTGGAGACAGGGGATCTATGGGGCAGTTCTTC.